This T cell receptor beta chain derives from a study of T-cell memory formation after mild COVID-19. Findings and limits, study-wide: Of the contracting clones, CD4+ ones lay mainly in CM and EM, and CD8+ ones in EMRA. Memory sampled before infection contained some responding clones, suggesting cross-reactive memory joined. From day 15 to 85, contracting clones were balanced between CD4 and CD8, whereas later expanders leaned toward CD4+.

This clonotype has a single count. Its antigen is undetermined. Using its own MiXCR run on the 5' RACE reads, TCRdb lists one record per CDR3 protein. The repertoire holds about 160,000 distinct CDR3 sequences, 31% seen once, with about 12% in the top ten. Sequencing was performed on PBMCs or a T cell subset sorted from them (not recorded which). This sequence was found in an adult woman who had mild COVID-19 (a few samples of this study predate the infection). Cell type and time point are not known.

In DNA, the CDR3 is TGTGCCAGCAGTTACGGTCCGGAGACTAGCACAGATACGCAGTATTTT. Its translation is CASSYGPETSTDTQYF. This chain connects TRBV6-2 or TRBV6-3 to TRBJ2-3; D is unresolved. Germline CDR1 MNHEY, CDR2 SVGEGT. The CDR3 is 16 amino acids. Trimming took off 2 bases at V and 0 bases at J, with 12 bases between the two ends.